Presented here are 25 T cell receptor beta chains from one specimen sequenced in a study of shared clonotypes between healthy human individuals. Clones were read by immunoSEQ multiplex PCR, and TCRdb kept only the in-frame ones, dropping some. The data show under 850,000 clones, with just under 75% seen just once and 1.8% held by the top ten. What was sequenced was memory CD4+ T cells sorted from blood. Regarding subset: CD45RA-negative fraction. The receptors originated from a woman aged 25-40 years in good health.

V and J are TRBV5-1 and TRBJ1-1; TRBD1 agrees at 9 bases. The CDR3 has 16 residues. V was pared by 3 bases and J by 1 base, with 7 bases of the junction left unmatched. Germline CDR1 SGHRS, CDR2 YFSETQ. CDR3 sequence (DNA): TGCGCCAGCAGCTCGGGGACAGGGACGGCGAACACTGAAGCTTTCTTT. Its translation: CASSSGTGTANTEAFF.

This chain joins TRBV27 and TRBJ1-2; 9 nucleotides match TRBD1. In germline, CDR1 is MNHEY, CDR2 SMNVEV (reference sequence). With V trimmed by 2 bases and J by 5 bases, 15 bases remained unmatched. The CDR3 has 18 residues. Written as DNA, the CDR3 is TGTGCCAGCAGTTTAAGGTCTCAAACAGGGGGCGCGAATTATGGCTACACCTTC. Encoded protein: CASSLRSQTGGANYGYTF.

V and J are TRBV25-1 and TRBJ2-1; 13 bases agree with TRBD2. Germline CDR1 is MGHDK and CDR2 is SYGVNS. The trim removed 5 bases at V and 8 bases at J, leaving 3 bases unmatched. This CDR3 is built from 14 residues. The CDR3 DNA reads TGTGCCAGCAGTCGGACTAGCGGGAGTGATGAGCAGTTCTTC. Protein: CASSRTSGSDEQFF.

V usage is TRBV5-1 and J usage is TRBJ2-5; D uncertain. The V gene lost 4 bases and the J gene lost 0 bases, with 7 bases spanning the gap. Germline CDR1 and CDR2: SGHRS and YFSETQ. This CDR3 has 13 residues. CDR3 residues: CASSQPYQETQYF. The CDR3 DNA reads as TGCGCCAGCAGCCAACCGTACCAAGAGACCCAGTACTTC.

The J gene is TRBJ1-4, the V gene TRBV7-9; the D gene is possibly TRBD1 (5 bases). This CDR3 has 16 amino acids. The V and J ends lost 6 bases and 3 bases respectively, with 17 bases between them. The germline gives CDR1 SEHNR, CDR2 FQNEAQ (reference sequence). The CDR3 region has the DNA TGTGCCAGCAGATCTCAGAAGGGACTTGCTAATGAAAAACTGTTTTTT. Translated, it gives CASRSQKGLANEKLFF. Using reference TRBV7-9 and TRBJ1-4 for the parts outside the CDR3, the full variable domain is DTGVSQNPRHKITKRGQNVTFRCDPISEHNRLYWYRQTLGQGPEFLTYFQNEAQLEKSRLLSDRFSAERPKGSFSTLEIQRTEQGDSAMYLCASRSQKGLANEKLFFGSGTQLSVL.

This clone was observed a single time. The chain employs TRBV19 and TRBJ2-1, with 8 bases identical to TRBD2. CDR1 and CDR2 (germline): LNHDA, SQIVND (reference sequence). The CDR3 spans 16 residues. Unmatched junction bases numbered 12, after V lost 6 bases and J lost 5 bases. The CDR3 spells CASSPWETSGNNEQFF. The CDR3 bases are TGTGCCAGTAGCCCGTGGGAAACTAGCGGAAACAATGAGCAGTTCTTC.

This clone has ten or more counts. V gene TRBV9 combines with J gene TRBJ2-5; D ambiguous. V lost 3 bases and J 4 bases, leaving 16 bases between the germline ends. Per the germline V gene, CDR1 is SGDLS and CDR2 is YYNGEE. The CDR3 covers 15 residues. CDR3 region: CASSAHDPLGETQYF. CDR3 nucleotide sequence: TGTGCCAGCAGCGCCCACGACCCCCTTGGAGAGACCCAGTACTTC.

V usage is TRBV5-4 and J usage is TRBJ1-2, with 9 nucleotides matching TRBD1. Trimming took 3 bases from V and 4 from J; bases not matched to a gene: 10. Germline V gene lookup returns CDR1 SGHNT and CDR2 YYREEE (reference sequence). The CDR3 sequence is 16 residues long. CDR3 in amino acids: CASSSSPGQGIYGYTF. The CDR3 DNA follows: TGTGCCAGCAGCTCCTCACCGGGACAGGGCATCTATGGCTACACCTTC.

The rearrangement joins TRBV18 to TRBJ1-3, with D possibly matching TRBD1 (5 bases). This CDR3 is 17 amino acids long. With 3 bases removed from V and 0 bases from J, the gap between germline ends came to 15 bases. Germline CDR1 reads KGHSH; CDR2 reads LQKENI. The CDR3 sequence is CASSPLPGTNSGNTIYF. In DNA, the CDR3 is TGTGCCAGCTCACCTCTCCCAGGGACCAACTCTGGAAACACCATATATTTT.

The chain is built from TRBV19 and TRBJ2-3; 12 bases are shared with TRBD2. Germline CDR1 reads LNHDA; CDR2 reads SQIVND (reference sequence). Losses at the gene ends were 4 bases for V and 1 base for J; bases not matched to a gene: 3. This CDR3 region has 16 residues. This CDR3 is CASSRTSGIRTDTQYF. The CDR3 DNA is TGTGCCAGTAGTAGGACTAGCGGGATTCGCACAGATACGCAGTATTTT.

This clone was seen once. This rearrangement joins TRBV19 to TRBJ1-1; D possibly corresponds to TRBD1 (6 bases). Trimming pared 7 bases from V and 1 base from J, leaving 16 bases between. This CDR3 contains 15 residues. Germline V CDR1 and CDR2: LNHDA, SQIVND (reference sequence). CDR3 DNA: TGTGCCAGTACCTTAACGAGGACAGAGAACACTGAAGCTTTCTTT. Amino acids: CASTLTRTENTEAFF. Full variable domain (remainder filled in from reference TRBV19 and TRBJ1-1): DGGITQSPKYLFRKEGQNVTLSCEQNLNHDAMYWYRQDPGQGLRLIYYSQIVNDFQKGDIAEGYSVSREKKESFPLTVTSAQKNPTAFYLCASTLTRTENTEAFFGQGTRLTVV.

The rearrangement links TRBV5-5 to TRBJ2-7; maybe TRBD2 (6 bases). CDR3 length equals 15 residues. Trimming cost V 4 bases and J 3 bases, with 17 bases left between them. Germline CDR1 is SGHKS and CDR2 is YYEKEE (reference sequence). The CDR3 here is CASSPVGREDYEQYF. The CDR3, as DNA: TGTGCCAGCAGCCCGGTGGGGCGGGAAGACTACGAGCAGTACTTC. Full variable domain (outside the CDR3, taken from reference TRBV5-5 and TRBJ2-7): DAGVTQSPTHLIKTRGQQVTLRCSPISGHKSVSWYQQVLGQGPQFIFQYYEKEERGRGNFPDRFSARQFPNYSSELNVNALLLGDSALYLCASSPVGREDYEQYFGPGTRLTVT.

As DNA, the CDR3 is TGTGCCAGCAAGGGGGAATCTGGAAACACCATATATTTT. It translates to CASKGESGNTIYF. This sequence joins TRBV6-5 and TRBJ1-3, with a tentative D call TRBD1 (6 bases). Germline V gives CDR1 MNHEY, CDR2 SVGAGI. There are 13 residues in the CDR3. The V and J ends lost 7 bases and 1 base respectively, with 8 bases between them.

V gene TRBV7-2 combines with J gene TRBJ2-2, with 8 bases fitting TRBD1. Germline V CDR1 and CDR2: SGHTA, FQGNSA. This CDR3 spans 16 amino acids. With 4 bases clipped from V and 5 bases from J, the junction kept 9 bases outside the gene matches. The CDR3 coding sequence is TGTGCCAGCAGCTCTCTTCGACAGGGGTATACCGGGGAGCTGTTTTTT. It yields the protein CASSSLRQGYTGELFF.

This chain links TRBV19 with TRBJ1-2; D may be TRBD1 (6 bases). Trimming stripped 7 bases from V and 3 bases from J, with 18 bases between. CDR1 is LNHDA and CDR2 is SQIVND in the germline V gene (reference sequence). This CDR3 has 15 residues. CDR3 sequence reads: CASTGGPRGDYGYTF. CDR3 bases: TGTGCCAGTACCGGGGGCCCCCGGGGGGACTATGGCTACACCTTC.

This clone was recorded once. J is TRBJ1-5 and V is TRBV7-2; D is perhaps TRBD1 (5 bases). The V end lost 1 base, the J end lost 7 bases, and 26 bases lay between the germline ends. This CDR3 comprises 19 residues. Germline lookup yields CDR1 SGHTA and CDR2 FQGNSA. The CDR3 DNA sequence: TGTGCCAGCAGCTTAGGCCCCGAAGGGACGTTGGGGGTTGAACAGCCCCAGCATTTT. Translating it yields CASSLGPEGTLGVEQPQHF.

The rearrangement joins TRBV23-1 to TRBJ1-1; D ambiguous. Being an ORF, TRBV23-1 has a function that is uncertain. V was clipped by 3 bases and J by 1 base, with 6 bases between them. The CDR3 has 13 residues. CDR3 sequence (DNA): TGCGCCAGCAGTCAGTCGGCGAACACTGAAGCTTTCTTT. This codes for CASSQSANTEAFF.

This sequence joins TRBV5-1 and TRBJ2-7; D may match TRBD1 or TRBD2 (5 bases each). The V end lost 4 bases, the J end lost 6 bases, and 17 bases lay between the germline ends. The CDR3 totals 14 residues. Per the germline V gene, CDR1 is SGHRS and CDR2 is YFSETQ. The CDR3 DNA follows: TGCGCCAGCAGCCCGAGGGGCAGGGCACCCGAGCAGTACTTC. This translates into CASSPRGRAPEQYF. The variable domain in full, completed from reference TRBV5-1 and TRBJ2-7, reads KAGVTQTPRYLIKTRGQQVTLSCSPISGHRSVSWYQQTPGQGLQFLFEYFSETQRNKGNFPGRFSGRQFSNSRSEMNVSTLELGDSALYLCASSPRGRAPEQYFGPGTRLTVT.

This clone was seen just once. The chain links TRBV5-1 to TRBJ1-2, with D possibly TRBD1 on 5 matching bases. V was cut by 4 bases and J by 4 bases, with 17 bases left in between. The CDR3 extends over 15 amino acids. Germline CDR1 is SGHRS and CDR2 is YFSETQ. The CDR3 DNA follows: TGCGCCAGCAGCCTAGGTTTAGGGGAACGCTATGGCTACACCTTC. This gives the protein CASSLGLGERYGYTF.

The chain employs TRBV7-9 and TRBJ2-1; 11 nucleotides line up with TRBD2. This CDR3 is built from 17 residues. Germline V gives CDR1 SEHNR, CDR2 FQNEAQ (reference sequence). Trimming cost V 1 base and J 3 bases; bases outside gene matches: 5. CDR3 bases: TGTGCCAGCAGCTTAGGCTCCGGGACTAGCGGCTACAATGAGCAGTTCTTC. It specifies CASSLGSGTSGYNEQFF.

This chain links TRBV28 with TRBJ2-7; D ambiguous. The CDR3 has 12 residues. V was trimmed by 7 bases and J by 2 bases, leaving 9 bases between them. Germline CDR1 and CDR2: MDHEN and SYDVKM. The CDR3 reads CASKGTTYEQYF. The DNA of the CDR3 is TGTGCCAGCAAGGGCACCACCTACGAGCAGTACTTC. The full variable domain, in which reference TRBV28 and TRBJ2-7 provide the parts outside the CDR3, is DVKVTQSSRYLVKRTGEKVFLECVQDMDHENMFWYRQDPGLGLRLIYFSYDVKMKEKGDIPEGYSVSREKKERFSLILESASTNQTSMYLCASKGTTYEQYFGPGTRLTVT.

The chain has TRBV6-1 and TRBJ1-1, with TRBD1 identical over 11 bases. J was trimmed by 10 bases and V by 4 bases; bases with no gene match: 14. The CDR3 is 16 residues long. The germline V gene has CDR1 MNHNS and CDR2 SASEGT. In DNA form, the CDR3 reads TGTGCCAGCAGTGGGCCGGGACAGGGGGTTCGATCTGGAGCTTTCTTT. Its protein is CASSGPGQGVRSGAFF.

Notes on this clone: Other DNA variants within this sample encode the same CDR3. The chain couples TRBV4-1 to TRBJ2-2; 16 positions agree with TRBD2. J lost 3 bases, V lost 3 bases, and 1 base had no gene match. CDR1 and CDR2 from the germline V gene are MGHRA and YSYEKL. The CDR3 is 17 residues long. The CDR3 protein is CASSQGLAGGYTGELFF. The CDR3 bases are TGCGCCAGCAGCCAGGGACTAGCGGGAGGGTACACCGGGGAGCTGTTTTTT.

The genes are TRBV20-1 and TRBJ2-5; D gene unclear. The V end lost 0 bases, the J end lost 4 bases, and 3 bases lay between the germline ends. From germline, CDR1 is DFQATT and CDR2 SNEGSKA (reference sequence). This CDR3 contains 11 residues. CDR3 region: CSARDGETQYF. The CDR3 DNA sequence: TGCAGTGCTAGAGATGGAGAGACCCAGTACTTC.

This chain's CDR3 is CASSRQQGYEQFF. The DNA of the CDR3 is TGTGCCAGTAGCCGTCAACAGGGTTATGAGCAGTTCTTC. This chain joins TRBV19 and TRBJ2-1, with D perhaps TRBD1 (6 bases). From germline, CDR1 is LNHDA and CDR2 SQIVND (reference sequence). The CDR3 is made up of 13 amino acids. Trimming cost V 6 bases and J 8 bases, with 14 bases left between them.